This T cell receptor beta chain originates from a study of T-cell reconstitution after alpha-beta-depleted transplantation in children. Whole-study findings and limits: There were some patients whose high TCRbeta diversity at day 60 came from surviving recipient T cells and thymic progenitors.

Unique molecular identifiers were used in preparing the TCRbeta library. Each CDR3 protein is one row after TCRdb ran MiXCR on the PCR reads. In the table there are about 870,000 distinct CDR3 sequences, 15% to 20% of which are singletons. Deletions cut 2 bases from V and 7 bases from J, with 12 bases between. CDR1 and CDR2 (germline): MGHRA, YSYEKL. This CDR3 is built from 13 residues. A note on this clonotype: What it binds is not known.

This sample comprised PBMCs, mostly from graft donor cells, obtained 360 days after TCRalphabeta/CD19-depleted stem cell transplant. This TCR came from a male patient aged 10 to 17 who had a stem cell transplant for acute lymphoblastic leukemia, so the T cells may come from the graft donor. This chain uses TRBV4-1 with TRBJ2-7, with D tentatively TRBD2 (6 bases). The CDR3 region has the DNA TGCGCCAGCAGCCAACTCGGGACTTGGGAGCAGTACTTC. Protein: CASSQLGTWEQYF.